The 21 T cell receptor beta chains below come from one sample, sequenced in a study of T cell repertoires in cytomegalovirus infection. TCRdb used MiXCR to reprocess the reads, holding one entry per CDR3 protein. The table records roughly 280,000 distinct CDR3 sequences, roughly 9% of them present only once. Sequenced input: PBMCs. The receptors stem from a human donor in good health (CMV status not recorded). Some clones in this sample may be carry-over from other donors' samples.

At least ten counts were recorded for this clonotype. The DNA for the CDR3 is TGTGCCAGCTATAACAGGGGCCCTCCTAGCAATGAAAAACTGTTTTTT. Its translation is CASYNRGPPSNEKLFF. The J gene is TRBJ1-4, the V gene TRBV12-3 or TRBV12-4; 7 bases fit TRBD1. After removal of 8 bases from V and 5 bases from J, the junction contained 14 bases not matched to a gene. The CDR3 runs to 16 residues.

The V call is TRBV15, the J call TRBJ1-2; D is possibly TRBD1 (6 bases). Germline V CDR1 and CDR2: LNHNV, YYDKDF (reference sequence). The CDR3 runs to 13 residues. V was shortened by 2 bases and J by 8 bases, with 12 bases between the two germline ends. The CDR3 loop is CATSRQGSGGYTF. CDR3 nucleotide sequence: TGTGCCACCAGCAGACAGGGGTCGGGGGGCTACACCTTC. The complete variable domain, with remaining parts taken from reference TRBV15 and TRBJ1-2, reads DAMVIQNPRYQVTQFGKPVTLSCSQTLNHNVMYWYQQKSSQAPKLLFHYYDKDFNNEADTPDNFQSRRPNTSFCFLDIRSPGLGDTAMYLCATSRQGSGGYTFGSGTRLTVV.

This clonotype has a count of ten or more. The chain joins TRBV7-2 to TRBJ1-2; a weak D match, TRBD1 (6 bases). The CDR3 runs 14 residues. Germline-derived CDR1 and CDR2 are SGHTA and FQGNSA. V lost 1 base, J lost 8 bases, and 14 bases lay in between. CDR3 DNA sequence: TGTGCCAGCAGCTTAGACAGGGCTACTTGGGGCTACACCTTC. Amino acid sequence: CASSLDRATWGYTF.

This chain connects TRBV7-8 to TRBJ1-5; the match to TRBD1 covers 7 bases. Germline trimming cut 5 bases from V and 1 base from J; bases unmatched to any gene: 5. CDR3 length equals 15 residues. The V gene's germline CDR1 is SGHVS and CDR2 FQNEAQ. In nucleotides, the CDR3 is TGTGCCAGCAGCATTGGACAGGAGAGCAATCAGCCCCAGCATTTT. Amino acids: CASSIGQESNQPQHF.

The sample holds many counts of this clonotype. The rearrangement uses TRBV5-6 and TRBJ2-2; either TRBD1 or TRBD2 may supply D (6 bases each). The V end was cut by 1 base, the J end by 4 bases, with 14 bases between. Germline values: CDR1 SGHDT, CDR2 YYEEEE. This CDR3 has 16 amino acids. CDR3 DNA sequence: TGTGCCAGCAGCTTGTGGGGGGACACCTTCACCGGGGAGCTGTTTTTT. Translating it yields CASSLWGDTFTGELFF.

This clonotype showed up many times. V and J are TRBV12-3 or TRBV12-4 and TRBJ2-1, with D possibly matching TRBD2 (5 bases). The CDR3 runs to 13 residues. The ends were cut back, 6 bases at V and 8 bases at J, with 14 bases in the middle. The CDR3 coding sequence is TGTGCCAGCAGGGAGGCGGCCATGGATGAGCAGTTCTTC. This sequence encodes CASREAAMDEQFF.

Many counts were recorded for this clonotype. The chain carries TRBV28 and TRBJ2-5; no clear D. CDR1 and CDR2 from the germline V gene are MDHEN and SYDVKM. V dropped 2 bases and J dropped 1 base, with 11 bases sitting between them. The CDR3 covers 15 residues. For the CDR3, the DNA is TGTGCCAGCAGTTTAGGTACCAGGCTCCAAGAGACCCAGTACTTC. This translates into CASSLGTRLQETQYF. Looking up the rest from reference TRBV28 and TRBJ2-5 gives the full variable domain: DVKVTQSSRYLVKRTGEKVFLECVQDMDHENMFWYRQDPGLGLRLIYFSYDVKMKEKGDIPEGYSVSREKKERFSLILESASTNQTSMYLCASSLGTRLQETQYFGPGTRLLVL.

Many counts were recorded for this clonotype. V gene TRBV18 combines with J gene TRBJ2-7, with D perhaps matching TRBD2 (6 bases). The V end lost 4 bases, the J end lost 2 bases, and 9 bases lay between the germline ends. The germline V gene has CDR1 KGHSH and CDR2 LQKENI. The CDR3 consists of 13 residues. CDR3 nucleotides: TGTGCCAGCTCACGCGGGACGGCCTACGAGCAGTACTTC. Translating it yields CASSRGTAYEQYF.

This clonotype appeared many times. CDR3 nucleotide sequence: TGTGCCAGCAGCTTAGTCGGGACTAGCGGAACCACCTACAATGAGCAGTTCTTC. It is translated as CASSLVGTSGTTYNEQFF. This rearrangement joins TRBV7-9 to TRBJ2-1; 11 bases align to TRBD2. The CDR3 spans 18 residues. Losses at the gene ends were 1 base for V and 2 bases for J; bases not matched to a gene: 7. Germline assignment: CDR1 SEHNR and CDR2 FQNEAQ (reference sequence).

This clonotype was counted many times. The CDR3 region is CASSGGQVQETQYF. Here the CDR3 DNA reads TGTGCCAGCAGCGGGGGACAAGTGCAAGAGACCCAGTACTTC. The rearrangement uses TRBV5-4 and TRBJ2-5, with a tentative D call TRBD1 (6 bases). CDR1 and CDR2 (germline): SGHNT, YYREEE (reference sequence). Trimming left V 4 bases short and J 2 bases short, with 12 bases between. The CDR3 is made up of 14 amino acids. The full variable domain, completed using reference TRBV5-4 and TRBJ2-5, is ETGVTQSPTHLIKTRGQQVTLRCSSQSGHNTVSWYQQALGQGPQFIFQYYREEENGRGNFPPRFSGLQFPNYSSELNVNALELDDSALYLCASSGGQVQETQYFGPGTRLLVL.

This clonotype was picked up many times. The chain carries TRBV4-1 and TRBJ1-2, with a possible D match to TRBD1 (6 bases). The germline CDR1 and CDR2 sequences are MGHRA and YSYEKL. CDR3 length equals 15 residues. The germline V and J ends were trimmed by 4 bases and 5 bases, with 17 bases remaining between them. In nucleotides, the CDR3 is TGCGCCAGCAGCCCCACCGACCGGGACAAATATGGCTACACCTTC. Translating gives CASSPTDRDKYGYTF.

This clonotype was seen many times. CDR3 nucleotides: TGTGCCAGCAGTTCTATCTCAGGGTTAGGCTCACCCCTCCACTTT. Protein product: CASSSISGLGSPLHF. The V and J genes are TRBV28 and TRBJ1-6; D is perhaps TRBD1 (5 bases). The CDR3 length is 15 residues. Trimming took off 4 bases at V and 10 bases at J, with 17 bases between the two ends. CDR1 is MDHEN, CDR2 SYDVKM, per germline.

This clonotype was picked up many times. The chain joins TRBV7-8 to TRBJ2-7; weak D call: TRBD1 (6 bases). Germline V gives CDR1 SGHVS, CDR2 FQNEAQ. The CDR3 contains 14 residues. V dropped 5 bases and J dropped 2 bases, with 13 bases sitting between them. In DNA, the CDR3 is TGTGCCAGCAGCCGAAACACAGGGACCTACGAGCAGTACTTC. Translating gives CASSRNTGTYEQYF.

The sample holds many counts of this clonotype. The chain is built from TRBV7-2 and TRBJ2-6; TRBD2 matches at 10 bases. The V gene end was trimmed by 8 bases and the J gene end by 2 bases; junction bases not matched to a gene: 3. CDR1 and CDR2 from the germline V gene are SGHTA and FQGNSA. The length of the CDR3 is 15 residues. CDR3 protein: CASRLAGAGANVLTF. CDR3 DNA: TGTGCCAGCCGTCTAGCGGGAGCTGGGGCCAACGTCCTGACTTTC.

The rearrangement uses TRBV7-2 and TRBJ1-6; tentative D call: TRBD1 (5 bases). Per the germline V gene, CDR1 is SGHTA and CDR2 is FQGNSA. The length of the CDR3 is 16 residues. V was clipped by 6 bases and J by 6 bases, with 18 bases between them. This chain's CDR3 is CASRPSWGGVNSPLHF. The DNA for the CDR3 is TGTGCCAGCAGACCTAGCTGGGGGGGGGTTAATTCACCCCTCCACTTT. Complete variable domain (other parts from reference TRBV7-2 and TRBJ1-6): GAGVSQSPSNKVTEKGKDVELRCDPISGHTALYWYRQSLGQGLEFLIYFQGNSAPDKSGLPSDRFSAERTGGSVSTLTIQRTQQEDSAVYLCASRPSWGGVNSPLHFGNGTRLTVT.

This clonotype showed up many times. The rearrangement links TRBV7-2 to TRBJ2-3; D is uncertain. Trimming cost V 2 bases and J 2 bases, with 11 bases left between them. The CDR3 spans 15 residues. Looked up from germline, CDR1 is SGHTA and CDR2 is FQGNSA. CDR3 nucleotide sequence: TGTGCCAGCAGCTTACATTTGGAGACCACAGATACGCAGTATTTT. Its translation is CASSLHLETTDTQYF.

This clonotype appeared many times. The chain has TRBV12-3 or TRBV12-4 and TRBJ2-7; D gene unclear. With 3 bases removed from V and 7 bases from J, the gap between germline ends came to 13 bases. CDR3 size: 13 residues. CDR3 nucleotide sequence: TGTGCCAGCAGTTTGGGCAGGCTGGGGGAGCAGTACTTC. Its translation is CASSLGRLGEQYF.

This clonotype came up many times. The chain recombines TRBV12-3 or TRBV12-4 with TRBJ2-2; TRBD1 might be the D (6 bases). The germline V and J ends were trimmed by 6 bases and 2 bases, with 16 bases remaining between them. This CDR3 region has 16 residues. The CDR3 DNA follows: TGTGCCAGCAGCTGGGGTCAGGGGATTAACACCGGGGAGCTGTTTTTT. This encodes CASSWGQGINTGELFF.

This clonotype was seen repeatedly, ten times or more. CDR3 sequence reads: CASSYGTPEQFF. The CDR3 nucleotides read TGTGCCAGCAGCTACGGGACACCTGAGCAGTTCTTC. The rearrangement links TRBV12-3 or TRBV12-4 to TRBJ2-1; D might be TRBD1 (6 bases). The germline V and J ends were trimmed by 6 bases and 9 bases, with 12 bases remaining between them. CDR3 length: 12 residues.

Worth noting for this clonotype: Compared with germline, one end of the junction differs, possibly owing to a read error. The J gene is TRBJ2-2, the V gene TRBV6-2 or TRBV6-3, with unresolved D. There are 14 residues in the CDR3. Looked up from germline, CDR1 is MNHEY and CDR2 is SVGEGT. In DNA, the CDR3 is TGTGCCAGCAGCTACTGGTCGAACACCGGGGAGCTGTTTTTT. Residues: CASSYWSNTGELFF.

The sample holds many counts of this clonotype. This chain links TRBV7-2 with TRBJ1-2; 7 bases line up with TRBD1. This CDR3 region has 17 residues. V was clipped by 2 bases and J by 0 bases; unmatched bases: 9. Germline CDR1 reads SGHTA; CDR2 reads FQGNSA. The CDR3 here is CASSLRGQGDTNYGYTF. The CDR3 bases are TGTGCCAGCAGCTTAAGGGGGCAGGGGGATACTAACTATGGCTACACCTTC.